The 13 T cell receptor beta chains presented below share a single source sample, sequenced in a study of blood T cell repertoires in COVID-19. The assay was immunoSEQ multiplex PCR, and TCRdb's table has in-frame clones only and misses some. The sample includes roughly 340,000 clones, around 87% of them seen just once. Material: peripheral blood. All receptors come from a woman aged 50 to 65 with COVID-19, enrolled during active disease.

The chain has TRBV9 and TRBJ1-2; D unresolved. CDR1 SGDLS and CDR2 YYNGEE come from the germline V gene. Trimming removed 7 bases at V and 2 bases at J, with 6 bases between. This CDR3 contains 11 residues. CDR3: CASSSNYGYTF. The CDR3 DNA follows: TGTGCCAGCTCCTCCAACTATGGCTACACCTTC.

In its sample, this clone was seen once. This rearrangement joins TRBV7-9 to TRBJ1-1; D ambiguous. The CDR3 sequence is 12 residues long. V shed 5 bases and J shed 7 bases, with 11 bases lying between them. CDR1 and CDR2 from the germline V gene are SEHNR and FQNEAQ (reference sequence). The CDR3 sequence: CASSLTGFEAFF. CDR3 in DNA: TGTGCCAGCAGCCTTACGGGGTTTGAAGCTTTCTTT.

The chain has TRBV27 and TRBJ2-3, with 7 bases matching TRBD2. CDR1 MNHEY and CDR2 SMNVEV come from the germline V gene (reference sequence). V was pared by 3 bases and J by 2 bases, with 5 bases of the junction left unmatched. This CDR3 has 15 amino acids. The CDR3 sequence is CASSFGGTTTDTQYF. The CDR3 DNA reads as TGTGCCAGCAGTTTCGGAGGGACTACCACAGATACGCAGTATTTT.

The rearrangement links TRBV7-2 to TRBJ2-1; the D gene is possibly TRBD2 (6 bases). CDR1 is SGHTA and CDR2 is FQGNSA in the germline V gene. The CDR3 runs 17 residues. Trimming pared 5 bases from V and 0 bases from J, leaving 17 bases between. The CDR3 is CASSIQAGWSSYNEQFF. The CDR3 coding sequence is TGTGCCAGCAGCATCCAAGCGGGCTGGAGCTCCTACAATGAGCAGTTCTTC.

The V call is TRBV12-5, the J call TRBJ2-1, with 7 bases identical to TRBD1. Germline V gene data show CDR1 as LGHNT and CDR2 as FRNRAP. J lost 4 bases, V lost 1 base, and 10 bases had no gene match. The CDR3 sequence is 17 residues long. This CDR3 reads CASGLGGGQSNYNEQFF. In nucleotides, the CDR3 is TGTGCTAGTGGTTTGGGAGGGGGACAGTCCAATTACAATGAGCAGTTCTTC. The full variable domain, completed using reference TRBV12-5 and TRBJ2-1, is DARVTQTPRHKVTEMGQEVTMRCQPILGHNTVFWYRQTMMQGLELLAYFRNRAPLDDSGMPKDRFSAEMPDATLATLKIQPSEPRDSAVYFCASGLGGGQSNYNEQFFGPGTRLTVL.

This chain uses TRBV7-9 with TRBJ2-7; 7 bases map to TRBD2. Germline V lookup: CDR1 SEHNR, CDR2 FQNEAQ (reference sequence). The CDR3 consists of 13 residues. Losses at the gene ends were 6 bases for V and 3 bases for J; bases not matched to a gene: 5. CDR3 bases: TGTGCCAGCAGTTCGCGGGAGTTCTACGAGCAGTACTTC. Its protein is CASSSREFYEQYF.

The chain employs TRBV5-5 and TRBJ2-5; TRBD1 aligns across 9 bases. Trimming cost V 4 bases and J 4 bases; bases outside gene matches: 8. This CDR3 region has 15 residues. The V gene's germline CDR1 is SGHKS and CDR2 YYEKEE (reference sequence). CDR3 in DNA: TGTGCCAGCAGCCCCGCCGGGACAGGGATAGAGACCCAGTACTTC. Amino acids: CASSPAGTGIETQYF.

For the CDR3, the DNA is TGCGCCAGCAGCCCGAAAGGACAGGGCCTCCTAGATACGCAGTATTTT. Its translation: CASSPKGQGLLDTQYF. The rearrangement joins TRBV5-1 to TRBJ2-3; 8 bases match TRBD1. With V trimmed by 4 bases and J by 5 bases, 12 bases remained unmatched. From germline, CDR1 is SGHRS and CDR2 YFSETQ. CDR3 length equals 16 residues.

The chain employs TRBV7-9 and TRBJ1-5; D is undetermined. The CDR3 runs 14 residues. Germline V CDR1 and CDR2: SEHNR, FQNEAQ (reference sequence). V gave up 1 base and J gave up 0 bases, with 4 bases separating them. CDR3 residues: CASSLVSSNQPQHF. The CDR3, as DNA: TGTGCCAGCAGCTTAGTCAGTAGCAATCAGCCCCAGCATTTT.

In this sample, this clone turned up a few times. The J gene is TRBJ2-1, the V gene TRBV10-1; D not certain. V was pared by 11 bases and J by 4 bases, with 15 bases between. The CDR3 spans 13 residues. In germline, CDR1 is WNHNN, CDR2 SYGVQD (reference sequence). The CDR3 sequence: CAGGRPVYNEQFF. The CDR3 DNA follows: TGCGCCGGCGGCCGCCCCGTATACAATGAGCAGTTCTTC.

V usage is TRBV7-2 and J usage is TRBJ1-4; D might be TRBD1 (6 bases). Trimming took 4 bases from V and 6 from J, leaving 12 bases between them. Germline CDR1 reads SGHTA; CDR2 reads FQGNSA. The CDR3 contains 14 residues. CDR3 nucleotide sequence: TGTGCCAGCAGCTCCACAGGGTTGTATGAAAAACTGTTTTTT. It translates to CASSSTGLYEKLFF.

The chain is built from TRBV4-1 and TRBJ2-5; D perhaps matches TRBD2 (6 bases). The germline V gene encodes CDR1 MGHRA and CDR2 YSYEKL. V shed 4 bases and J shed 4 bases, with 19 bases lying between them. The CDR3 spans 16 residues. The CDR3 is CASSLRWLRDVETQYF. The DNA for the CDR3 is TGCGCCAGCAGCCTACGTTGGTTGCGGGACGTAGAGACCCAGTACTTC.

The CDR3 coding sequence is TGTGCCAGCAGCGGAAGCCCGGGACAGTCCTACGAGCAGTACTTC. Residues: CASSGSPGQSYEQYF. The chain carries TRBV9 and TRBJ2-7, with TRBD1 matching over 7 bases. Germline trimming cut 3 bases from V and 1 base from J; bases unmatched to any gene: 7. Germline assignment: CDR1 SGDLS and CDR2 YYNGEE. CDR3 length: 15 residues.